These 15 T cell receptor beta chains were sequenced from one sample in a study of T cells after posttransplantation cyclophosphamide. Sampled 1 year posttransplant, controls received myeloablative marrow transplants, methotrexate and a calcineurin inhibitor. Sequencing was performed with immunoSEQ multiplex PCR; in TCRdb, only in-frame clones are kept and a portion is missing. The sample has 23,000 or so clones, 70% to 90% seen once; the top ten hold around 2.1%. The specimen comprised PBMCs, sampled 362 days after allogeneic stem cell transplant with calcineurin inhibitor and methotrexate. The source is a female patient in her thirties or forties who received an allogeneic stem cell transplant from an unrelated donor, was CMV-positive, and had acute and chronic GVHD. The T cells may come from the graft donor.

This clone was counted only a few times. This chain joins TRBV2 and TRBJ2-3; D may be TRBD2 (5 bases). The CDR3 spans 13 residues. Germline V gives CDR1 SNHLY, CDR2 FYNNEI. Trimming cost V 7 bases and J 2 bases, with 10 bases left between them. The CDR3 nucleotides read TGTGCCAGCAACGGGGAAAACACAGATACGCAGTATTTT. Encoded protein: CASNGENTDTQYF. Full variable domain (rest looked up from reference TRBV2 and TRBJ2-3): EPEVTQTPSHQVTQMGQEVILRCVPISNHLYFYWYRQILGQKVEFLVSFYNNEISEKSEIFDDQFSVERPDGSNFTLKIRSTKLEDSAMYFCASNGENTDTQYFGPGTRLTVL.

This clone is a singleton in its sample. The CDR3 reads CASSLGAAFYEQYF. The CDR3 nucleotides read TGTGCCAGCAGTTTAGGGGCAGCTTTCTACGAGCAGTACTTC. The V gene is TRBV27, the J gene TRBJ2-7; possibly TRBD1 for D (5 bases). Germline lookup yields CDR1 MNHEY and CDR2 SMNVEV (reference sequence). The germline V and J ends were trimmed by 2 bases and 3 bases, with 11 bases remaining between them. The CDR3 spans 14 residues.

The V and J genes are TRBV5-1 and TRBJ1-1, with 10 bases fitting TRBD1. The ends lost 7 bases at V and 11 bases at J; junction bases unmatched: 17. Looked up from germline, CDR1 is SGHRS and CDR2 is YFSETQ. This CDR3 has 15 amino acids. The CDR3 region is CASAFSFGQGVVAFF. CDR3 DNA sequence: TGCGCCAGCGCATTCTCCTTTGGACAGGGGGTAGTGGCTTTCTTT.

The CDR3 DNA reads as TGTGCCAGCAGTTACGCCCAGGATTATCAGCCCCAGCATTTT. Translated, it gives CASSYAQDYQPQHF. The chain has TRBV6-5 and TRBJ1-5; D uncertain. This CDR3 is 14 amino acids long. The germline gives CDR1 MNHEY, CDR2 SVGAGI. Between the trimmed V and J ends, which lost 2 bases and 5 bases, there was a span of 10 bases.

This clone has just one count. The rearrangement joins TRBV5-4 to TRBJ2-3; maybe TRBD2 (5 bases). The CDR3 spans 15 residues. Per germline, CDR1 SGHNT and CDR2 YYREEE (reference sequence). Trimming pared 2 bases from V and 6 bases from J, leaving 16 bases between. The CDR3 nucleotides are TGTGCCAGCAGCTTTATATCGGGGAGAGAGGATACGCAGTATTTT. Its translation: CASSFISGREDTQYF. Combining the CDR3 with reference TRBV5-4 and TRBJ2-3 gives the whole variable domain ETGVTQSPTHLIKTRGQQVTLRCSSQSGHNTVSWYQQALGQGPQFIFQYYREEENGRGNFPPRFSGLQFPNYSSELNVNALELDDSALYLCASSFISGREDTQYFGPGTRLTVL.

This chain links TRBV7-9 with TRBJ1-3, with D perhaps matching TRBD1 (5 bases). Per the germline V gene, CDR1 is SEHNR and CDR2 is FQNEAQ (reference sequence). The V and J ends lost 5 bases and 0 bases respectively, with 14 bases between them. The CDR3 runs 16 residues. The CDR3 DNA is TGTGCCAGCAGCCCCCCTGGGACTAACTCTGGAAACACCATATATTTT. It is translated as CASSPPGTNSGNTIYF. The complete variable domain, with remaining parts taken from reference TRBV7-9 and TRBJ1-3, reads DTGVSQNPRHKITKRGQNVTFRCDPISEHNRLYWYRQTLGQGPEFLTYFQNEAQLEKSRLLSDRFSAERPKGSFSTLEIQRTEQGDSAMYLCASSPPGTNSGNTIYFGEGSWLTVV.

This chain links TRBV6-5 with TRBJ2-7; possible D gene TRBD2, 6 bases. Germline V gene lookup returns CDR1 MNHEY and CDR2 SVGAGI. The CDR3 sequence is 15 residues long. The ends were cut back, 6 bases at V and 1 base at J, with 16 bases in the middle. CDR3 DNA: TGTGCCAGCAGAACACCTCGCGGGGCTTCCTACGAGCAGTACTTC. Amino acid sequence: CASRTPRGASYEQYF.

This rearrangement joins TRBV19 to TRBJ2-1; a weak D match, TRBD2 (5 bases). Trimming removed 6 bases at V and 7 bases at J, with 16 bases between. The CDR3 length is 14 residues. Germline V gene sequence: CDR1 LNHDA, CDR2 SQIVND (reference sequence). CDR3 bases: TGTGCCAGTAGGGCGGGCGGAGTGGTAAATGAGCAGTTCTTC. Its translation is CASRAGGVVNEQFF.

The V and J genes are TRBV4-1 and TRBJ1-2; a possible D gene is TRBD1 (6 bases). V lost 2 bases and J 0 bases, leaving 13 bases between the germline ends. This CDR3 comprises 16 residues. From germline, CDR1 is MGHRA and CDR2 YSYEKL. The CDR3 protein is CASSQPPRGANYGYTF. CDR3 bases: TGCGCCAGCAGCCAACCCCCCAGGGGAGCTAACTATGGCTACACCTTC.

The chain joins TRBV2 to TRBJ1-5; D may be TRBD1 (6 bases). The CDR3 consists of 15 residues. V shed 1 base and J shed 8 bases, with 15 bases lying between them. Per germline, CDR1 SNHLY and CDR2 FYNNEI. CDR3 sequence (DNA): TGTGCCAGCAGTGAAGGGACTGGGGGCCCAGAGCCCCAGCATTTT. This sequence encodes CASSEGTGGPEPQHF.

The chain is built from TRBV6-5 and TRBJ2-7; 8 bases are shared with TRBD1. The CDR3 has 15 amino acids. Germline CDR1 and CDR2: MNHEY and SVGAGI. V lost 4 bases to trimming and J lost 7 bases; unmatched junction nucleotides: 12. The CDR3 DNA follows: TGTGCCAGCAGTTTAAAGACAGGGGACTTGTGGGAGCAGTACTTC. As protein: CASSLKTGDLWEQYF.

The chain is built from TRBV2 and TRBJ2-3; 8 bases are shared with TRBD2. The CDR3 is made up of 15 amino acids. Trimming cost V 6 bases and J 4 bases; bases outside gene matches: 9. Germline V CDR1 and CDR2: SNHLY, FYNNEI. The CDR3 coding sequence is TGTGCCAGCAGGCCCCGAGCGGGGGCGGCAGATACGCAGTATTTT. Translated: CASRPRAGAADTQYF.

The rearrangement uses TRBV9 and TRBJ2-1, with 8 bases matching TRBD2. This CDR3 has 16 residues. CDR1 is SGDLS and CDR2 is YYNGEE in the germline V gene. Trimming cost V 3 bases and J 7 bases; bases outside gene matches: 12. CDR3 nucleotide sequence: TGTGCCAGCAGCGGGGTCAGGAGCGGGGGCTCAAATGAGCAGTTCTTC. Translating it yields CASSGVRSGGSNEQFF. Looking up the rest from reference TRBV9 and TRBJ2-1 gives the full variable domain: DSGVTQTPKHLITATGQRVTLRCSPRSGDLSVYWYQQSLDQGLQFLIQYYNGEERAKGNILERFSAQQFPDLHSELNLSSLELGDSALYFCASSGVRSGGSNEQFFGPGTRLTVL.

The V gene is TRBV4-1, the J gene TRBJ2-6; D gene ambiguous. V was clipped by 6 bases and J by 4 bases, with 7 bases between them. Germline V CDR1 and CDR2: MGHRA, YSYEKL. This CDR3 spans 13 amino acids. CDR3 protein: CASSLQGANVLTF. CDR3 bases: TGCGCCAGCAGTTTACAAGGGGCCAACGTCCTGACTTTC.

The chain links TRBV7-9 to TRBJ2-1; 7 nucleotides align to TRBD2. The germline V gene has CDR1 SEHNR and CDR2 FQNEAQ (reference sequence). The CDR3 loop spans 12 amino acids. Losses at the gene ends were 8 bases for V and 6 bases for J; bases not matched to a gene: 4. CDR3 loop: CASGPSGNEQFF. The CDR3 nucleotides read TGTGCCAGCGGCCCTAGCGGCAATGAGCAGTTCTTC.